Below are 15 T cell receptor beta chains sequenced from a single sample in a study of T cells after yellow fever vaccination. TCRdb re-called the 5' RACE reads with MiXCR, one entry per CDR3 protein. The data show 300,000 or so distinct CDR3 sequences, with around 7.3% seen just once and roughly 19% held by the top ten. The specimen comprised PBMCs, sampled 45 days after the first yellow fever vaccination. The receptors shown here come from a man aged 18 to 35 who received the YFV17D yellow fever vaccine.

Many counts were recorded for this clonotype. The chain employs TRBV24-1 and TRBJ1-6, with 7 bases lining up with TRBD1. The ends lost 12 bases at V and 3 bases at J; junction bases unmatched: 10. The germline V gene has CDR1 KGHDR and CDR2 SFDVKD. CDR3 length: 15 residues. In nucleotides, the CDR3 is TGTGCCGGATCCCGGGACAGCCGCTATAATTCACCCCTCCACTTT. It translates to CAGSRDSRYNSPLHF.

V and J are TRBV10-3 and TRBJ1-2; D remains unclear. Germline loops: CDR1 ENHRY, CDR2 SYGVKD. V was shortened by 6 bases and J by 8 bases, with 13 bases between the two germline ends. The CDR3 is 12 amino acids. This CDR3 reads CAISADPGGYTF. CDR3 bases: TGTGCCATCAGCGCCGATCCCGGAGGCTACACCTTC.

This clonotype was detected a few times. V usage is TRBV5-5 and J usage is TRBJ1-1; D is uncertain. Germline CDR1 is SGHKS and CDR2 is YYEKEE (reference sequence). The CDR3 loop spans 17 amino acids. V lost 3 bases and J 6 bases, leaving 24 bases between the germline ends. CDR3 bases: TGTGCCAGCAGCTCATGGTCATCATTGACGGATTACGCTGAAGCTTTCTTT. This sequence encodes CASSSWSSLTDYAEAFF.

This clonotype showed up many times. This rearrangement joins TRBV3-1 to TRBJ1-2; TRBD1 agrees at 7 bases. The CDR3 length is 12 residues. The J segment lost 6 bases and the V segment lost 5 bases, leaving 3 bases of the junction unmatched. The germline V gene has CDR1 LGHDT and CDR2 YNNKEL (reference sequence). CDR3 region: CASSEQGNGYTF. CDR3 sequence (DNA): TGTGCCAGCAGCGAACAGGGGAATGGCTACACCTTC.

This clonotype occurred a few times. J is TRBJ1-1 and V is TRBV27; maybe TRBD1 (5 bases). The CDR3 runs to 15 residues. Germline lookup yields CDR1 MNHEY and CDR2 SMNVEV (reference sequence). Trimming took off 0 bases at V and 0 bases at J, with 8 bases between the two ends. The CDR3: CASSLSWTLNTEAFF. The CDR3 nucleotides read TGTGCCAGCAGTTTATCTTGGACATTGAACACTGAAGCTTTCTTT.

In its sample, this clonotype was seen a few times. The J gene is TRBJ1-1, the V gene TRBV9; unclear D gene. The germline V gene encodes CDR1 SGDLS and CDR2 YYNGEE. The V and J ends lost 3 bases and 3 bases respectively, with 9 bases between them. CDR3 length: 13 amino acids. CDR3 sequence: CASSGVMDTEAFF. The CDR3 DNA reads TGTGCCAGCAGCGGAGTGATGGACACTGAAGCTTTCTTT.

The CDR3 sequence is CASSILGFSNQPQHF. DNA of the CDR3: TGTGCCAGTAGTATTTTAGGGTTTAGCAATCAGCCCCAGCATTTT. J is TRBJ1-5 and V is TRBV19; unclear D gene. This CDR3 has 15 amino acids. The germline V and J ends were trimmed by 3 bases and 0 bases, with 9 bases remaining between them. Germline V gene lookup returns CDR1 LNHDA and CDR2 SQIVND (reference sequence).

This clonotype was observed a handful of times. This chain links TRBV7-3 with TRBJ2-2; no firm D call. The CDR3 totals 13 residues. Per germline, CDR1 SGHTA and CDR2 FQGTGA. V lost 5 bases and J 6 bases, leaving 10 bases between the germline ends. The CDR3 loop is CASSPDTAGELFF. The CDR3 coding sequence is TGTGCCAGCAGCCCCGATACGGCCGGGGAGCTGTTTTTT.

This CDR3 reads CASSFGSGNEQFF. In DNA, the CDR3 is TGTGCCAGCAGTTTTGGATCCGGCAATGAGCAGTTCTTC. J is TRBJ2-1 and V is TRBV6-5; D is unclear. Germline V lookup: CDR1 MNHEY, CDR2 SVGAGI. V was shortened by 4 bases and J by 6 bases, with 10 bases between the two germline ends. The length of the CDR3 is 13 residues.

This clonotype has only a few counts. V usage is TRBV19 and J usage is TRBJ1-1; maybe TRBD1 (6 bases). CDR3 length: 15 residues. V lost 2 bases, J lost 2 bases, and 12 bases lay in between. The V gene's germline CDR1 is LNHDA and CDR2 SQIVND (reference sequence). CDR3 sequence (DNA): TGTGCCAGTAGTATACGGGGGGCCCCAAACACTGAAGCTTTCTTT. It encodes CASSIRGAPNTEAFF.

This chain joins TRBV5-1 and TRBJ2-1; D tentatively fits TRBD1 or TRBD2 (5 bases each). This CDR3 is 16 amino acids long. Trimming cost V 2 bases and J 7 bases, with 19 bases left between them. Germline V gene lookup returns CDR1 SGHRS and CDR2 YFSETQ. The CDR3 DNA sequence: TGCGCCAGCAGCTTTGGGGTCCGGGGCCGAGGGAATGAGCAGTTCTTC. Protein sequence: CASSFGVRGRGNEQFF.

This clonotype was counted a single time. This rearrangement joins TRBV13 to TRBJ1-6; no definite D call. This CDR3 is 10 amino acids long. The V gene's germline CDR1 is PRHDT and CDR2 FYEKMQ (reference sequence). V gave up 5 bases and J gave up 11 bases, with 4 bases separating them. The CDR3 DNA reads TGTGCCAGCAGCCTAACACCCCTCCACTTT. Translating gives CASSLTPLHF.

This clonotype showed up just a few times. The chain is built from TRBV20-1 and TRBJ1-4; D ambiguous. V lost 5 bases and J lost 2, with 6 bases in between. Germline loops: CDR1 DFQATT, CDR2 SNEGSKA (reference sequence). The CDR3 is 12 residues long. The CDR3 reads CSAGGTNEKLFF. The CDR3 DNA reads as TGCAGTGCTGGTGGGACTAATGAAAAACTGTTTTTT.

This clonotype was seen at least ten times. The chain has TRBV4-3 and TRBJ2-2; no firm D call. Deletions cut 2 bases from V and 5 bases from J, with 9 bases between. This CDR3 comprises 14 residues. Looked up from germline, CDR1 is LGHNA and CDR2 is YSLEER. CDR3 in amino acids: CASSQPEETGELFF. CDR3 nucleotide sequence: TGCGCCAGCAGCCAACCCGAGGAAACCGGGGAGCTGTTTTTT.

The gene calls are TRBV6-2 or TRBV6-3 and TRBJ2-1; 13 nucleotides agree with TRBD2. The CDR3 is made up of 14 amino acids. J gave up 8 bases and V 5 bases, and 3 bases lay outside the gene matches. CDR1 is MNHEY and CDR2 is SVGEGT in the germline V gene. CDR3: CASSRLAGGHEQFF. The CDR3 DNA reads as TGTGCCAGCAGTCGACTAGCGGGGGGCCATGAGCAGTTCTTC.